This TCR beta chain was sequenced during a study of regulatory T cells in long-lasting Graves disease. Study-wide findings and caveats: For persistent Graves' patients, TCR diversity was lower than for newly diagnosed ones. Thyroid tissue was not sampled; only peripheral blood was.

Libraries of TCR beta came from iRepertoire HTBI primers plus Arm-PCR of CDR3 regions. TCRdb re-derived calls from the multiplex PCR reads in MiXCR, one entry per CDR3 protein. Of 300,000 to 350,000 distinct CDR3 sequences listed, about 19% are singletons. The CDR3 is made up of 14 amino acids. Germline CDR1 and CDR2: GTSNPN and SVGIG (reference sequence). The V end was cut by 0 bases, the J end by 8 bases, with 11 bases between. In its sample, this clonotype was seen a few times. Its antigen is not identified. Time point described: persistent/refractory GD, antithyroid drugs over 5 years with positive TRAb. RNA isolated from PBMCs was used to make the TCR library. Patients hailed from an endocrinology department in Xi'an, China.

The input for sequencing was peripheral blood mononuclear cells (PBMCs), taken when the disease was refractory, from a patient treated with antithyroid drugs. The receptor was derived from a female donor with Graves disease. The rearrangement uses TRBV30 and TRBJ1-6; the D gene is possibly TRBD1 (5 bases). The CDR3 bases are TGTGCCTGGAGTGTGGGGCAGGCTTATTCACCCCTCCACTTT. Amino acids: CAWSVGQAYSPLHF.